Presented here are 21 T cell receptor beta chains from one specimen sequenced in a study of blood T cell repertoires in COVID-19. The data were produced by immunoSEQ multiplex PCR, yet TCRdb's version contains in-frame clones alone and is incomplete. The sample yields fewer than 250,000 clones, about four fifths seen once. Material: peripheral blood. The receptor set was obtained from a woman in her thirties or forties with active or convalescent COVID-19.

The J gene is TRBJ1-2, the V gene TRBV3-1 (or the pseudogene TRBV3-2); no clear D. Deletions cut 0 bases from V and 6 bases from J, with 17 bases between. Germline CDR1 reads LGHDT; CDR2 reads YNNKEL (reference sequence). The CDR3 has 16 amino acids. The CDR3 DNA follows: TGTGCCAGCAGCCAAGATTTGGCCGTGCCGTGGCATGGCTACACCTTC. The encoded protein is CASSQDLAVPWHGYTF.

This rearrangement joins TRBV27 to TRBJ2-7; no firm D call. V lost 6 bases and J 3 bases, leaving 15 bases between the germline ends. The CDR3 loop spans 14 amino acids. CDR1 is MNHEY, CDR2 SMNVEV, per germline (reference sequence). In DNA, the CDR3 is TGTGCCAGCAGAAGTAACTACGAACGCTACGAGCAGTACTTC. Translated: CASRSNYERYEQYF.

This chain connects TRBV6-5 to TRBJ1-2; weak D call: TRBD1 (6 bases). The CDR3 spans 13 residues. CDR1 MNHEY and CDR2 SVGAGI come from the germline V gene. Trimming removed 4 bases from V and 6 bases from J, with 12 bases in between. This CDR3 reads CASSLGQSDGYTF. CDR3 sequence (DNA): TGTGCCAGCAGTTTAGGACAGAGCGATGGCTACACCTTC.

This chain links TRBV11-2 with TRBJ2-7; no clear D gene. V lost 2 bases, J lost 3 bases, and 8 bases lay in between. Germline loops: CDR1 SGHAT, CDR2 FQNNGV. The CDR3 is 13 amino acids. The CDR3 loop is CASSLIQRYEQYF. CDR3 bases: TGTGCCAGCAGCTTAATTCAGCGCTACGAGCAGTACTTC.

The CDR3 is CASSESRQGNNEQFF. CDR3 nucleotides: TGTGCCAGCAGTGAATCAAGACAGGGGAACAATGAGCAGTTCTTC. The genes are TRBV25-1 and TRBJ2-1; 8 nucleotides match TRBD1. CDR1 is MGHDK and CDR2 is SYGVNS in the germline V gene. This CDR3 comprises 15 residues. V shed 1 base and J 5 bases; nucleotides not matched to a gene: 4.

J is TRBJ2-1 and V is TRBV12-3 or TRBV12-4; D is unclear. This CDR3 has 13 residues. V lost 5 bases to trimming and J lost 7 bases, with 12 bases between them. The CDR3 protein is CASSPFSVNEQFF. CDR3 DNA: TGTGCCAGCAGTCCGTTTAGTGTGAATGAGCAGTTCTTC.

V and J are TRBV2 and TRBJ1-3, with D unresolved. The CDR3 contains 13 residues. The V gene's germline CDR1 is SNHLY and CDR2 FYNNEI. The germline V and J ends were trimmed by 6 bases and 9 bases, with 15 bases remaining between them. The CDR3 region is CASSLGGFGTIYF. The DNA for the CDR3 is TGTGCCAGCAGCTTAGGAGGTTTCGGCACCATATATTTT.

The rearrangement links TRBV27 to TRBJ1-4, with D unresolved. The CDR3 sequence is 13 residues long. Germline lookup yields CDR1 MNHEY and CDR2 SMNVEV (reference sequence). Trimming pared 5 bases from V and 7 bases from J, leaving 11 bases between. CDR3 in DNA: TGTGCCAGCAGTCAGCGTAATAGTGAAAAACTGTTTTTT. It specifies CASSQRNSEKLFF.

The rearrangement uses TRBV9 and TRBJ2-3, with TRBD2 matching 11 bases. Per the germline V gene, CDR1 is SGDLS and CDR2 is YYNGEE. The CDR3 length is 16 residues. V lost 3 bases and J lost 0; bases outside the gene matches: 3. The CDR3 sequence: CASSEGLAASTDTQYF. The CDR3 coding sequence is TGTGCCAGCAGCGAGGGACTAGCGGCTAGCACAGATACGCAGTATTTT.

The V and J genes are TRBV27 and TRBJ2-6; maybe TRBD1 (5 bases). V was trimmed by 6 bases and J by 4 bases, leaving 25 bases between them. Germline lookup yields CDR1 MNHEY and CDR2 SMNVEV (reference sequence). CDR3 size: 19 residues. CDR3 coding DNA: TGTGCCAGCAGCTCGTTACCCACCAGCTCTGGGGCCGGGGCCAACGTCCTGACTTTC. Its translation is CASSSLPTSSGAGANVLTF. The full variable domain, its missing parts supplied by reference TRBV27 and TRBJ2-6, is EAQVTQNPRYLITVTGKKLTVTCSQNMNHEYMSWYRQDPGLGLRQIYYSMNVEVTDKGDVPEGYKVSRKEKRNFPLILESPSPNQTSLYFCASSSLPTSSGAGANVLTFGAGSRLTVL.

This chain joins TRBV28 and TRBJ1-2, with TRBD1 matching over 9 bases. V gave up 5 bases and J gave up 4 bases; unmatched junction bases: 5. The CDR3 runs to 14 residues. Germline V lookup: CDR1 MDHEN, CDR2 SYDVKM. The CDR3 loop reads CASSTPDRGYGYTF. In DNA, the CDR3 is TGTGCCAGCAGTACCCCGGACAGGGGCTATGGCTACACCTTC.

The chain recombines TRBV24-1 with TRBJ2-5; 9 bases are shared with TRBD1. The J segment lost 1 base and the V segment lost 5 bases, leaving 4 bases of the junction unmatched. Germline V gene lookup returns CDR1 KGHDR and CDR2 SFDVKD. The CDR3 spans 15 residues. DNA for the CDR3: TGTGCCACCAGTGCTCCGGGACAGGGCCAAGAGACCCAGTACTTC. This sequence encodes CATSAPGQGQETQYF.

The J gene is TRBJ2-7, the V gene TRBV11-3; D gene uncertain. The CDR3 covers 13 residues. Germline V gene lookup returns CDR1 SGHNT and CDR2 YENEEA. Deletions cut 0 bases from V and 4 bases from J, with 7 bases between. Here the CDR3 reads CASSLDLRYEQYF. The DNA for the CDR3 is TGTGCCAGCAGCTTAGATCTGAGGTACGAGCAGTACTTC.

The rearrangement uses TRBV28 and TRBJ2-2; the match to TRBD2 covers 10 bases. Germline lookup yields CDR1 MDHEN and CDR2 SYDVKM. With V trimmed by 5 bases and J by 3 bases, 9 bases remained unmatched. The CDR3 totals 17 residues. DNA of the CDR3: TGTGCCAGCAGTCGGTGGAGCGGGGGGGGAGACACCGGGGAGCTGTTTTTT. This gives the protein CASSRWSGGGDTGELFF. Full variable domain (outside the CDR3, taken from reference TRBV28 and TRBJ2-2): DVKVTQSSRYLVKRTGEKVFLECVQDMDHENMFWYRQDPGLGLRLIYFSYDVKMKEKGDIPEGYSVSREKKERFSLILESASTNQTSMYLCASSRWSGGGDTGELFFGEGSRLTVL.

The V gene is TRBV29-1, the J gene TRBJ1-4, with D perhaps TRBD1 (6 bases). CDR1 SQVTM and CDR2 ANQGSEA come from the germline V gene. Trimming removed 4 bases at V and 8 bases at J, with 11 bases between. The CDR3 is 12 amino acids. The CDR3 is CSVVGTHEKLFF. CDR3 DNA sequence: TGCAGCGTTGTGGGGACACACGAAAAACTGTTTTTT. Combining the CDR3 with reference TRBV29-1 and TRBJ1-4 gives the whole variable domain SAVISQKPSRDICQRGTSLTIQCQVDSQVTMMFWYRQQPGQSLTLIATANQGSEATYESGFVIDKFPISRPNLTFSTLTVSNMSPEDSSIYLCSVVGTHEKLFFGSGTQLSVL.

The chain couples TRBV28 to TRBJ2-2, with TRBD1 matching 8 bases. V shed 5 bases, J shed 3 bases, and the junction held 8 bases outside the gene matches. CDR1 and CDR2 (germline): MDHEN, SYDVKM. CDR3 length: 16 residues. This CDR3 reads CASSVSGGAYTGELFF. The CDR3 bases are TGTGCCAGCAGTGTATCAGGGGGCGCTTACACCGGGGAGCTGTTTTTT.

This chain links TRBV2 with TRBJ1-2; D is possibly TRBD1 (5 bases). The CDR3 totals 13 residues. The V end was cut by 4 bases, the J end by 2 bases, with 8 bases between. Germline CDR1 SNHLY, CDR2 FYNNEI. CDR3 nucleotide sequence: TGTGCCAGCAGTGGACAGAACAACTATGGCTACACCTTC. Translating gives CASSGQNNYGYTF.

CDR3 DNA: TGTGCCAGCAGTGAAGGGACAGGACCCTACAATGAGCAGTTCTTC. As protein: CASSEGTGPYNEQFF. V usage is TRBV6-1 and J usage is TRBJ2-1, with 7 bases that match TRBD1. The junction had 2 bases not matched to a gene; V was cut back by 1 base and J by 2 bases. Germline values: CDR1 MNHNS, CDR2 SASEGT. CDR3 length: 15 residues.

The V and J genes are TRBV9 and TRBJ2-2, with TRBD1 matching over 9 bases. CDR1 is SGDLS, CDR2 YYNGEE, per germline. This CDR3 has 17 residues. Trimming cost V 0 bases and J 4 bases; bases outside gene matches: 7. CDR3 in DNA: TGTGCCAGCAGCGTAGTGGGACAGGGATGGGGCACCGGGGAGCTGTTTTTT. Protein: CASSVVGQGWGTGELFF. The full variable domain, completed using reference TRBV9 and TRBJ2-2, is DSGVTQTPKHLITATGQRVTLRCSPRSGDLSVYWYQQSLDQGLQFLIQYYNGEERAKGNILERFSAQQFPDLHSELNLSSLELGDSALYFCASSVVGQGWGTGELFFGEGSRLTVL.

J is TRBJ2-3 and V is TRBV11-2, with 7 bases that match TRBD1. The ends lost 5 bases at V and 7 bases at J; junction bases unmatched: 12. Germline CDR1 reads SGHAT; CDR2 reads FQNNGV. The CDR3 sequence is 15 residues long. This CDR3 is CASSEWRQGRNTQYF. The DNA for the CDR3 is TGTGCCAGCAGCGAATGGAGACAGGGTAGGAATACGCAGTATTTT.

The rearrangement uses TRBV30 and TRBJ2-5; 13 nucleotides line up with TRBD2. Trimming removed 0 bases from V and 2 bases from J; junction bases left unmatched: 0. CDR3 length equals 15 residues. Germline values: CDR1 GTSNPN, CDR2 SVGIG (reference sequence). CDR3 sequence (DNA): TGTGCCTGGAGTGTACTAGCGGGAGGGCAAGAGACCCAGTACTTC. Translating it yields CAWSVLAGGQETQYF.